This TCR beta chain originates from a study of T cell clonality in common variable immunodeficiency. In its sample, this clone was seen a few times. Its antigen is undetermined. The sequenced fragment ends 3 residues before the CDR3 boundary, so the rest is inferred from the germline J gene. Patients had low serum IgG, IgA and/or IgM and specific antibody deficiency. The repertoire was sequenced with immunoSEQ multiplex PCR; TCRdb's copy has only in-frame clones and lacks some. Listed for the sample are roughly 33,000 clones, none seen a single time. Trimming removed 2 bases from V and 8 bases from J; junction bases left unmatched: 11. The germline CDR1 and CDR2 sequences are DFQATT and SNEGSKA (reference sequence). CDR3 length: 17 amino acids. Findings and caveats of the study: Common variable immunodeficiency TCR beta sequences reportedly had fewer deletions and N-nucleotide insertions. CVID subjects showed higher TCRbeta clonality than healthy controls.

The sequence derives from a human donor with common variable immunodeficiency. The chain recombines TRBV20-1 with TRBJ2-1, with TRBD2 identical over 14 bases. Sequencing was performed on peripheral blood mononuclear cells. CDR3 loop: CSARIRWTSGGWDEQFF. The sequenced CDR3 bases are TGCAGTGCTAGAATCCGCTGGACTAGCGGGGGGTGGGATGAG.